The clone carrying this T cell receptor beta chain was seen just once. This sample is part of a study of blood T cell repertoires in COVID-19. The data were produced by immunoSEQ multiplex PCR, yet TCRdb's version contains in-frame clones alone and is incomplete. The table lists over 150,000 clones, 85% of them singletons, with about 8.1% in the top ten. The receptor's source is a woman of 80 years or more with COVID-19, enrolled during active disease. Sequencing was performed on peripheral blood.

The CDR3 spells CASSLIGVAPFSTDTQYF. The CDR3 nucleotides read TGTGCCAGCAGTTTAATAGGGGTCGCACCCTTTAGCACAGATACGCAGTATTTT. The V gene is TRBV27, the J gene TRBJ2-3; maybe TRBD1 (5 bases). The CDR3 is 18 amino acids. Trimming stripped 2 bases from V and 0 bases from J, with 18 bases between. Germline CDR1 is MNHEY and CDR2 is SMNVEV (reference sequence).